Listed below are T cell receptor beta chains from one sample, sequenced in a study of patients and donors after allogeneic stem cell transplantation. TCRdb reprocessed the RT-PCR reads via MiXCR and lists one record per CDR3 protein. Of about 960,000 distinct CDR3 sequences in the sample, around 17% were seen once. The sequencing input was blood, either unsorted or a sorted T cell fraction (not recorded which). These receptors originate from a human donor who was either an allogeneic HSCT recipient or a stem cell or donor lymphocyte infusion donor (not recorded which). It is not recorded whose cells these are; they may come from a transplant donor. CDR3s include the opening cysteine and the closing phenylalanine or tryptophan. D genes are given only for firm matches. The listing skips clone size in some rows; elsewhere it reads once, few, many or a size class.

clone_size	v_call	d_call	j_call	cdr3_aa	cdr3_nt
.	TRBV12-3/TRBV12-4	.	TRBJ1-2	CASRPGQSNYGYTF	TGTGCCAGCCGACCTGGACAGTCTAACTATGGCTACACCTTC
.	TRBV20-1	.	TRBJ2-1	CSVLSVGRSNEQFF	TGCAGTGTCCTCTCAGTTGGCCGTTCCAATGAGCAGTTCTTC
few	TRBV5-5	.	TRBJ2-7	CASSLITGSNYEQYF	TGTGCCAGCAGCTTGATTACAGGTAGTAACTACGAGCAGTACTTC
few	TRBV5-1	.	TRBJ1-1	CASSLGTSEAFF	TGCGCCAGCAGCTTGGGCACCTCTGAAGCTTTCTTT
few	TRBV25-1	.	TRBJ1-2	CASRGGGANYGYTF	TGTGCCAGCAGGGGGGGAGGTGCGAACTATGGCTACACCTTC
few	TRBV12-3/TRBV12-4	.	TRBJ2-1	CASSRGGHEQFF	TGTGCCAGCAGCCGAGGGGGTCATGAGCAGTTCTTC
.	TRBV20-1	.	TRBJ2-1	CSARDDERGSYNEQFF	TGCAGTGCTAGAGATGATGAGAGAGGCTCCTACAATGAGCAGTTCTTC
.	TRBV12-3/TRBV12-4	.	TRBJ2-7	CASSLGGELYEQYF	TGTGCCAGCAGTTTAGGTGGAGAACTCTACGAGCAGTACTTC
.	TRBV4-1	TRBD1	TRBJ2-6	CASSQGRLAGTGAFSGANVLTF	TGCGCCAGCAGCCAAGGTCGACTGGCAGGGACAGGGGCCTTCTCTGGGGCCAACGTCCTGACTTTC
.	TRBV12-3/TRBV12-4	TRBD1	TRBJ1-1	CASSPGWDRAMNTEAFF	TGTGCCAGCAGCCCAGGCTGGGACAGGGCCATGAACACTGAAGCTTTCTTT
few	TRBV27	.	TRBJ1-6	CATRFLSASGNSPLHF	TGTGCCACCCGTTTTCTGTCGGCAAGTGGTAATTCACCCCTCCACTTT
few	TRBV4-3	.	TRBJ2-3	CASSQFSKKYTQYF	TGCGCCAGCAGCCAATTTTCAAAGAAGTATACGCAGTATTTT
.	TRBV20-1	.	TRBJ1-4	CSARGQDNEKLFF	TGCAGTGCTAGAGGACAGGATAATGAAAAACTGTTTTTT
few	TRBV25-1	.	TRBJ1-3	CATGTGNTIYF	TGTGCCACAGGGACTGGAAACACCATATATTTT
.	TRBV13	.	TRBJ2-7	CASSLGPISSYEQYF	TGTGCCAGCAGCTTAGGTCCGATAAGCTCCTACGAGCAGTACTTC
.	TRBV20-1	TRBD1	TRBJ1-2	CSARGQGVGYTF	TGCAGTGCTAGAGGACAGGGGGTAGGCTACACCTTC
.	TRBV6-5	.	TRBJ1-5	CASSYYGGGQPQHF	TGTGCCAGCAGTTACTACGGGGGTGGCCAGCCCCAGCATTTT
.	TRBV25-1	.	TRBJ2-7	CASSEFRGYEQYF	TGTGCCAGCAGTGAATTCAGGGGCTACGAGCAGTACTTC
.	TRBV12-3/TRBV12-4	TRBD1	TRBJ1-5	CASSFGGTDQPQHF	TGTGCCAGCAGTTTTGGCGGGACAGATCAGCCCCAGCATTTT
many	TRBV12-3/TRBV12-4	TRBD1	TRBJ2-2	CASSLRDRGTGELFF	TGTGCCAGCAGTTTAAGGGACAGGGGGACCGGGGAGCTGTTTTTT
.	TRBV12-3/TRBV12-4	.	TRBJ1-6	CASSFQTPVLGSPLHF	TGTGCCAGCAGTTTTCAAACCCCCGTTTTGGGGTCACCCCTCCACTTT
.	TRBV10-3	.	TRBJ2-1	CAINGGSYNEQFF	TGTGCCATCAACGGGGGCTCCTACAATGAGCAGTTCTTC
few	TRBV20-1	.	TRBJ2-4	CSARRVQGLAKNIQYF	TGCAGTGCTAGGAGGGTACAGGGACTAGCCAAAAACATTCAGTACTTC
.	TRBV12-3/TRBV12-4	.	TRBJ1-5	CASGLQGINQPQHF	TGTGCCAGCGGCCTACAGGGAATCAATCAGCCCCAGCATTTT
.	TRBV5-4	.	TRBJ2-1	CASSLDVQGRNEQFF	TGTGCCAGCAGCTTGGATGTACAGGGCAGGAATGAGCAGTTCTTC
.	TRBV5-1	.	TRBJ2-5	CASRGERIQETQYF	TGCGCCAGCAGGGGGGAGCGGATCCAAGAGACCCAGTACTTC
.	TRBV11-1	.	TRBJ2-3	CASSLYGREADTQYF	TGTGCCAGCAGCTTATACGGGAGAGAGGCGGATACGCAGTATTTT
few	TRBV11-2	TRBD1	TRBJ1-1	CASSLAPTGQAAFF	TGTGCCAGCAGCTTAGCCCCGACAGGGCAGGCAGCTTTCTTT
.	TRBV6-5	.	TRBJ2-3	CASSYSAPNTQYF	TGTGCCAGCAGTTACTCCGCGCCCAATACGCAGTATTTT
.	TRBV7-2	.	TRBJ1-2	CASSPGRDHGYTF	TGTGCCAGCAGCCCGGGGCGGGACCATGGCTACACCTTC
.	TRBV4-2	TRBD1	TRBJ1-4	CASSQRLGGDEKLFF	TGTGCCAGCAGCCAAAGACTAGGGGGCGATGAAAAACTGTTTTTT
.	TRBV7-3	.	TRBJ1-3	CASSLTANSAGNTIYF	TGTGCCAGCAGCTTAACGGCTAACTCTGCCGGAAACACCATATATTTT
.	TRBV11-2	.	TRBJ2-7	CASSLPQGFYEQYF	TGTGCCAGCAGCTTACCCCAGGGATTTTACGAGCAGTACTTC
.	TRBV7-9	TRBD2	TRBJ2-7	CASSHGGGSGEQYF	TGTGCCAGCAGCCACGGGGGGGGTTCTGGCGAGCAGTACTTC
.	TRBV5-1	TRBD1	TRBJ1-1	CASQQGFNTEAFF	TGCGCCAGCCAACAGGGGTTCAACACTGAAGCTTTCTTT
few	TRBV20-1	TRBD2	TRBJ2-4	CSATLTSGGDKNIQYF	TGCAGTGCTACCCTGACTAGCGGGGGGGACAAAAACATTCAGTACTTC
.	TRBV28	.	TRBJ2-1	CASSLPASSYNEQFF	TGTGCCAGCAGTTTACCGGCGTCTTCCTACAATGAGCAGTTCTTC
.	TRBV6-1	.	TRBJ2-7	CASSPDRFYEQYF	TGTGCCAGCAGTCCTGACAGATTCTACGAGCAGTACTTC
few	TRBV6-1	TRBD1	TRBJ1-2	CASSTPGTGYYYGYTF	TGTGCCAGCAGCACCCCCGGGACAGGGTATTACTATGGCTACACCTTC
.	TRBV5-1	.	TRBJ2-7	CASSLGQVRNEQYF	TGCGCCAGCAGCTTGGGGCAGGTCAGGAACGAGCAGTACTTC
.	TRBV20-1	.	TRBJ2-7	CSAPRGAGAYEQYF	TGCAGTGCTCCGCGAGGGGCAGGAGCCTACGAGCAGTACTTC
.	TRBV7-2	TRBD1	TRBJ1-6	CASSLAGQGASPLHF	TGTGCCAGCAGCTTGGCCGGACAGGGAGCTTCACCCCTCCACTTT
.	TRBV12-3/TRBV12-4	TRBD2	TRBJ2-1	CASNHRGLAGSNEQFF	TGTGCCAGCAATCACCGAGGACTAGCGGGGTCCAATGAGCAGTTCTTC